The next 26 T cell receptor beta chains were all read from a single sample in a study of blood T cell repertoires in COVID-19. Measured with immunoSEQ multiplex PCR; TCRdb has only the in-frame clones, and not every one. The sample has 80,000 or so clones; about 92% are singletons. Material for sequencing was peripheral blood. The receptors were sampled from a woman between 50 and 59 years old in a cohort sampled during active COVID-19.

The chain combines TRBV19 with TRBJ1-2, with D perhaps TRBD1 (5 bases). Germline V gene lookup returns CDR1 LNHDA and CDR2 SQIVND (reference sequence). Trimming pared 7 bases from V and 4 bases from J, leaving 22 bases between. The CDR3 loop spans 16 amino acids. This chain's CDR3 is CASTSWGRREVYGYTF. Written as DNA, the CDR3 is TGTGCCAGTACCTCATGGGGCCGTCGTGAAGTCTATGGCTACACCTTC.

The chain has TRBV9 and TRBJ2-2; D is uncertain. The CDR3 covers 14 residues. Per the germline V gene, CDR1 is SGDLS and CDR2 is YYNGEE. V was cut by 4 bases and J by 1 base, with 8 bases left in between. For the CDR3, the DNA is TGTGCCAGCAGCCCCCGACAGAACACCGGGGAGCTGTTTTTT. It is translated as CASSPRQNTGELFF.

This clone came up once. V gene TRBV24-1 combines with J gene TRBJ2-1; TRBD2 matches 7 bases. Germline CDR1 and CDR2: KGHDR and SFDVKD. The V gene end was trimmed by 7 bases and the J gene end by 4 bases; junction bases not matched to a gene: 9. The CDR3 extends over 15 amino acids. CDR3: CATRPSAGSYNEQFF. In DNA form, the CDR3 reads TGTGCCACCAGACCCTCAGCGGGAAGTTACAATGAGCAGTTCTTC.

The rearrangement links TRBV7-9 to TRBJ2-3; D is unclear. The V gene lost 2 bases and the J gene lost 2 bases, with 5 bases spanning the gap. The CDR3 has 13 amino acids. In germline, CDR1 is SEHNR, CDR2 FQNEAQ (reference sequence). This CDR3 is CASSLPLTDTQYF. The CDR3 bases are TGTGCCAGCAGCTTACCCCTCACAGATACGCAGTATTTT.

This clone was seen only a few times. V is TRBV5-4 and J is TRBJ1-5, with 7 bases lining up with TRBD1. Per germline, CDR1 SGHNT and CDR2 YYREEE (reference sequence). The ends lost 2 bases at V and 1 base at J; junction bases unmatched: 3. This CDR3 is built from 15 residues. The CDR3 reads CASSFGGGSNQPQHF. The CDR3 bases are TGTGCCAGCAGCTTCGGAGGGGGCAGCAATCAGCCCCAGCATTTT.

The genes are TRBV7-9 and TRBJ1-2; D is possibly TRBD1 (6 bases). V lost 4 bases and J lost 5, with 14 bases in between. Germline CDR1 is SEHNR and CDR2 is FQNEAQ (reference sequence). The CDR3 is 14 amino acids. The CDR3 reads CASSSSTGTYGYTF. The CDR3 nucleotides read TGTGCCAGCAGCTCCTCCACAGGGACGTATGGCTACACCTTC. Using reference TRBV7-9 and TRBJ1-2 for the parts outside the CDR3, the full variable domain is DTGVSQNPRHKITKRGQNVTFRCDPISEHNRLYWYRQTLGQGPEFLTYFQNEAQLEKSRLLSDRFSAERPKGSFSTLEIQRTEQGDSAMYLCASSSSTGTYGYTFGSGTRLTVV.

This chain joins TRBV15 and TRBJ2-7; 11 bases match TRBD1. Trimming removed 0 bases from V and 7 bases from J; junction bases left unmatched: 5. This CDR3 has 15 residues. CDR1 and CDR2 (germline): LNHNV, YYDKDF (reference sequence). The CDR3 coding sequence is TGTGCCACCAGCAGAGAGGACAGGGGGCGAGGGGAGCAGTACTTC. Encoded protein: CATSREDRGRGEQYF.

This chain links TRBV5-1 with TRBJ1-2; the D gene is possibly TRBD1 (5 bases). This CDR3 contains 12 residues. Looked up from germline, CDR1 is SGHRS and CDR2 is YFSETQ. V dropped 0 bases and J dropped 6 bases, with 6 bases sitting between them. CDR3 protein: CASSLEGDGYTF. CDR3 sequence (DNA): TGCGCCAGCAGCTTGGAAGGGGATGGCTACACCTTC.

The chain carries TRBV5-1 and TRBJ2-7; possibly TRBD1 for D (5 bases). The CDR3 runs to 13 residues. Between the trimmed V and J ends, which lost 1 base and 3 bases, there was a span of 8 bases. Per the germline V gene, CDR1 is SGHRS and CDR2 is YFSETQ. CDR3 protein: CASSLLTDYEQYF. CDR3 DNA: TGCGCCAGCAGCTTGCTGACAGACTACGAGCAGTACTTC. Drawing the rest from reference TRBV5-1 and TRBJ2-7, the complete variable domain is KAGVTQTPRYLIKTRGQQVTLSCSPISGHRSVSWYQQTPGQGLQFLFEYFSETQRNKGNFPGRFSGRQFSNSRSEMNVSTLELGDSALYLCASSLLTDYEQYFGPGTRLTVT.

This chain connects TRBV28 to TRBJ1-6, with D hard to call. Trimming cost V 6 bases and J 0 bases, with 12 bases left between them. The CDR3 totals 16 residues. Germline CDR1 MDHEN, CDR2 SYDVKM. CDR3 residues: CASRGRTSSYNSPLHF. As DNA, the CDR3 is TGTGCCAGCAGAGGTCGAACTAGCTCCTATAATTCACCCCTCCACTTT.

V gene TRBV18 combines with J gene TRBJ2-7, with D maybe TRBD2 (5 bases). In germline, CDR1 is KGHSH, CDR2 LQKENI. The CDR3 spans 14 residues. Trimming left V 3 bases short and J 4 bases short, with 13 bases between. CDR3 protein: CASSPQRGLYEQYF. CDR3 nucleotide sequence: TGTGCCAGCTCACCTCAAAGAGGGTTATACGAGCAGTACTTC. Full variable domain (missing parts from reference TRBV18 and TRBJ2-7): NAGVMQNPRHLVRRRGQEARLRCSPMKGHSHVYWYRQLPEEGLKFMVYLQKENIIDESGMPKERFSAEFPKEGPSILRIQQVVRGDSAAYFCASSPQRGLYEQYFGPGTRLTVT.

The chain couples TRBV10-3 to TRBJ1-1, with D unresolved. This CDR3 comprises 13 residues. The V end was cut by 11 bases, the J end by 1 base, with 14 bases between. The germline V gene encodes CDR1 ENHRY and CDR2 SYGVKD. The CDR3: CAHQKETNTEAFF. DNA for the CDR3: TGTGCCCATCAGAAAGAAACGAACACTGAAGCTTTCTTT.

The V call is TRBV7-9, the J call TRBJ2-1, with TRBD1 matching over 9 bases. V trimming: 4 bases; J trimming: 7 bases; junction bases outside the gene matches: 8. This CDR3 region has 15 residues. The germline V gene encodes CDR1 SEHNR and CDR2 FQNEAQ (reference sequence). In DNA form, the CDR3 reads TGTGCCAGCAGCTCCGGGACAGGGAGAGGGAATGAGCAGTTCTTC. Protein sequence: CASSSGTGRGNEQFF.

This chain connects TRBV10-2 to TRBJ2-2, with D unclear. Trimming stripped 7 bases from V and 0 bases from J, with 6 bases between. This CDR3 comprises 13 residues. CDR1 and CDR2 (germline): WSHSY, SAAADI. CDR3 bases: TGCGCCAGCACGAGTACGAACACCGGGGAGCTGTTTTTT. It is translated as CASTSTNTGELFF.

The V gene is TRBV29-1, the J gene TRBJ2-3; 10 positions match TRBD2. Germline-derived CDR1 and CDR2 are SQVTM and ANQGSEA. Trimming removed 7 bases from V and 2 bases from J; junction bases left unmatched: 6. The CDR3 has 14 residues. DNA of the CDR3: TGCAGCGGTCTGACTAGCGGGTTCACAGATACGCAGTATTTT. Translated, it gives CSGLTSGFTDTQYF.

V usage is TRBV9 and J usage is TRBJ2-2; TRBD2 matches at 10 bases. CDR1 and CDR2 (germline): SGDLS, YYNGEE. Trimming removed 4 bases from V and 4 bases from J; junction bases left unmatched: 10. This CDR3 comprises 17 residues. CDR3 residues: CASSRSSGSLGTGELFF. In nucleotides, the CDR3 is TGTGCCAGCAGCCGATCTAGCGGGAGTTTGGGCACCGGGGAGCTGTTTTTT.

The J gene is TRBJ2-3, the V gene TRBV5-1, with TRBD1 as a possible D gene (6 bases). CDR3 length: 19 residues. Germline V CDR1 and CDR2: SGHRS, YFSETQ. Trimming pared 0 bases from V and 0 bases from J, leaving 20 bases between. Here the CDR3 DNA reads TGCGCCAGCAGCTTGGAGCTCCCGGGAACAAGGGGGAGCACAGATACGCAGTATTTT. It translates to CASSLELPGTRGSTDTQYF.

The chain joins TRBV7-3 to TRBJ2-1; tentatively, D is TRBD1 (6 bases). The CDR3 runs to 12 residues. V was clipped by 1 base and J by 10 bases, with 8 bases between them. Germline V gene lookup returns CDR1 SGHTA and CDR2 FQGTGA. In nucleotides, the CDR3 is TGTGCCAGCAGCTTAATGGGACAAGAGCAGTTCTTC. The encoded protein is CASSLMGQEQFF.

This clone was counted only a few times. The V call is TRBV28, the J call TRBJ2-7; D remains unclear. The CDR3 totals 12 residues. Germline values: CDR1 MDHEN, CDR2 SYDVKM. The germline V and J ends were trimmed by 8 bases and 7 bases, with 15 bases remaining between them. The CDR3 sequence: CASRLGMEEQYF. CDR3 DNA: TGTGCCAGCCGTCTGGGTATGGAGGAGCAGTACTTC.

This CDR3 reads CASSPKGREQFF. The CDR3 DNA is TGTGCCAGCAGCCCTAAGGGGCGCGAGCAGTTCTTC. The chain has TRBV28 and TRBJ2-1; possibly TRBD1 for D (5 bases). Trimming pared 6 bases from V and 10 bases from J, leaving 13 bases between. Germline V gene data show CDR1 as MDHEN and CDR2 as SYDVKM. The CDR3 length is 12 residues.

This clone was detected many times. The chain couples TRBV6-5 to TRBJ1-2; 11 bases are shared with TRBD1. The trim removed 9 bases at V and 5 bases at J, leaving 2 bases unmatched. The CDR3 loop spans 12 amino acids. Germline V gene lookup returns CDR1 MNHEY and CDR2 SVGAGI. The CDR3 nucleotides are TGTGCCAGAGGGGACAGGGGGTATGGCTACACCTTC. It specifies CARGDRGYGYTF.

CDR3 bases: TGTGCCAGCAGCCCCGTAACTAGTTCCGACGAGCAGTACTTC. Amino acid sequence: CASSPVTSSDEQYF. This chain joins TRBV9 and TRBJ2-7; the D gene is possibly TRBD2 (5 bases). V gave up 4 bases and J gave up 5 bases, with 16 bases separating them. The CDR3 length is 14 residues. Germline loops: CDR1 SGDLS, CDR2 YYNGEE.

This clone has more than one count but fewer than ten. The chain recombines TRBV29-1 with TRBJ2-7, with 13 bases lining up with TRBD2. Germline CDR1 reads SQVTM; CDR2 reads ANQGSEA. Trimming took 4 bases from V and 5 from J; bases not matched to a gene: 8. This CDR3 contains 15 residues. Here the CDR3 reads CSVGEGTSGNNEQYF. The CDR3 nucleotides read TGCAGCGTTGGGGAGGGGACTAGCGGGAACAACGAGCAGTACTTC.

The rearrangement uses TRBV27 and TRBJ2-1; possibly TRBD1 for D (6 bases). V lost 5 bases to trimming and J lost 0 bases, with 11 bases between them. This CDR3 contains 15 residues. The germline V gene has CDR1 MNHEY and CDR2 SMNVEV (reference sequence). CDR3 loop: CASSRRGSSYNEQFF. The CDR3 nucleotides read TGTGCCAGCAGTCGCAGGGGCAGCTCCTACAATGAGCAGTTCTTC.

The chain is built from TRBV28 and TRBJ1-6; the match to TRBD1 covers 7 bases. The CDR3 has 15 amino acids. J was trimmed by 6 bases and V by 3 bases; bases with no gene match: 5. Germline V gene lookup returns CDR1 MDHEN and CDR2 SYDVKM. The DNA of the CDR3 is TGTGCCAGCAGTTTCTCAGGGGGACTTAATTCACCCCTCCACTTT. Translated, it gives CASSFSGGLNSPLHF.

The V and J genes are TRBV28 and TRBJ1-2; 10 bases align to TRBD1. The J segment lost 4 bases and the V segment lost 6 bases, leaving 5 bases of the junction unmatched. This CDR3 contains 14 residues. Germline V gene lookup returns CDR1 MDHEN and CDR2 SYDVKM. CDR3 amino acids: CASSGQGVSYGYTF. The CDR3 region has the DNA TGTGCCAGCAGCGGACAGGGGGTGTCCTATGGCTACACCTTC.